These 9 T cell receptor beta chains came from one sample sequenced in a study of T cells in Graves' hyperthyroidism and ophthalmopathy (dated by TCRdb to the late 2010s). The library was made by multiplex PCR. This sample was sequenced with an Illumina HiSeq 2000. The TCR beta CDR3 regions were amplified from RNA transcripts. The first round of RT-PCR for the TCR CDR3 was performed with the HTBI primer set and the Qiagen OneStep RT-PCR kit. The public reads were reanalyzed by TCRdb: fastp trimming at Q25, MiXCR alignment, in-frame beta chains only. For every CDR3 protein sequence, its rows merge into one entry that carries the most common genes and DNA. The sample table holds hundreds of thousands of distinct CDR3 sequences, of which 14% were seen once. Roughly a tenth of the sample lies in the top ten. Material for sequencing was blood. The receptor source for this set is a woman between 18 and 30 years old with Graves' hyperthyroidism.

This clonotype was detected a few times. The V gene is TRBV11-2, the J gene TRBJ2-3; 10 nucleotides match TRBD2. The germline V gene encodes CDR1 SGHAT and CDR2 FQNNGV. This CDR3 contains 15 residues. The V and J ends lost 5 bases and 4 bases, in that order; junction bases with no gene match: 6. The CDR3 region is CASSASGRNPDTQYF. CDR3 in DNA: TGTGCCAGCAGCGCTAGCGGGAGAAATCCAGATACGCAGTATTTT.

There are many counts of this clonotype. V usage is TRBV18 and J usage is TRBJ2-7, with D hard to call. This CDR3 contains 13 residues. Trimming removed 2 bases at V and 2 bases at J, with 7 bases between. Germline values: CDR1 KGHSH, CDR2 LQKENI. The CDR3 sequence: CASSPGNAYEQYF. CDR3 DNA: TGTGCCAGCTCACCAGGAAACGCCTACGAGCAGTACTTC.

About this clonotype: This CDR3 fails to terminate in the conserved phenylalanine or tryptophan, so it likely reflects a read error. This chain joins TRBV2 and TRBJ2-1, with 8 bases that match TRBD2. The length of the CDR3 is 18 residues. The germline CDR1 and CDR2 sequences are SNHLY and FYNNEI. V trimming: 7 bases; J trimming: 4 bases; junction bases outside the gene matches: 18. The CDR3 bases are TGTGCCAGCACCCCACTACCCCCGGGACTAGGGGCGTACAATGAGCAGTTCATC. Its protein product is CASTPLPPGLGAYNEQFI.

The table lists this clonotype with a few counts. The chain couples TRBV19 to TRBJ1-1; D gene uncertain. The germline gives CDR1 LNHDA, CDR2 SQIVND (reference sequence). This CDR3 has 13 residues. V gave up 5 bases and J gave up 3 bases, with 10 bases separating them. The CDR3 loop is CASSVSLDTEAFF. The CDR3 DNA is TGTGCCAGTAGTGTCAGCCTTGACACTGAAGCTTTCTTT.

This clonotype occurred many times. The chain employs TRBV20-1 and TRBJ2-1; 10 nucleotides match TRBD1. The germline gives CDR1 DFQATT, CDR2 SNEGSKA (reference sequence). V lost 6 bases to trimming and J lost 4 bases; unmatched junction nucleotides: 21. The CDR3 is 19 amino acids. The CDR3 bases are TGCAGTGCCACCTCCCTAAGGCGTCTGGGACAGGGGACATACAATGAGCAGTTCTTC. Amino acid sequence: CSATSLRRLGQGTYNEQFF.

The table lists this clonotype with a few counts. The CDR3 loop reads CASSDHGDRWAFF. CDR3 coding DNA: TGTGCCAGCAGCGACCACGGGGACCGGTGGGCTTTCTTT. The gene calls are TRBV7-9 and TRBJ1-1, with D possibly TRBD1 on 5 matching bases. This CDR3 contains 13 residues. Germline V gene data show CDR1 as SEHNR and CDR2 as FQNEAQ (reference sequence). V lost 5 bases to trimming and J lost 11 bases, with 18 bases between them.

Many counts were recorded for this clonotype. The rearrangement links TRBV11-1 to TRBJ2-1; 10 nucleotides align to TRBD2. This CDR3 is built from 17 residues. The trim removed 1 base at V and 7 bases at J, leaving 10 bases unmatched. Germline V gene sequence: CDR1 SGHAT, CDR2 FQDESV (reference sequence). CDR3 sequence: CASSLVGAGGLTNEQFF. CDR3 DNA sequence: TGTGCCAGCAGCTTAGTTGGAGCGGGAGGGTTGACAAATGAGCAGTTCTTC.

V and J are TRBV7-2 and TRBJ2-1; 8 bases fit TRBD2. There are 15 residues in the CDR3. Germline V gene data show CDR1 as SGHTA and CDR2 as FQGNSA. V was pared by 5 bases and J by 4 bases, with 7 bases of the junction left unmatched. In DNA, the CDR3 is TGTGCCAGCAGCCGTACTGGACTAGCATACAATGAGCAGTTCTTC. The encoded protein is CASSRTGLAYNEQFF. Supplemented by reference TRBV7-2 and TRBJ2-1, the full variable domain reads GAGVSQSPSNKVTEKGKDVELRCDPISGHTALYWYRQSLGQGLEFLIYFQGNSAPDKSGLPSDRFSAERTGGSVSTLTIQRTQQEDSAVYLCASSRTGLAYNEQFFGPGTRLTVL.

This clonotype was found many times. The rearrangement links TRBV2 to TRBJ2-1, with 11 bases lining up with TRBD2. V gave up 9 bases and J gave up 8 bases; unmatched junction bases: 9. The germline V gene has CDR1 SNHLY and CDR2 FYNNEI. This CDR3 is 14 amino acids long. CDR3 sequence reads: CASRRTSGLHEQFF. The DNA of the CDR3 is TGTGCCAGTCGAAGGACTAGCGGGTTACATGAGCAGTTCTTC.